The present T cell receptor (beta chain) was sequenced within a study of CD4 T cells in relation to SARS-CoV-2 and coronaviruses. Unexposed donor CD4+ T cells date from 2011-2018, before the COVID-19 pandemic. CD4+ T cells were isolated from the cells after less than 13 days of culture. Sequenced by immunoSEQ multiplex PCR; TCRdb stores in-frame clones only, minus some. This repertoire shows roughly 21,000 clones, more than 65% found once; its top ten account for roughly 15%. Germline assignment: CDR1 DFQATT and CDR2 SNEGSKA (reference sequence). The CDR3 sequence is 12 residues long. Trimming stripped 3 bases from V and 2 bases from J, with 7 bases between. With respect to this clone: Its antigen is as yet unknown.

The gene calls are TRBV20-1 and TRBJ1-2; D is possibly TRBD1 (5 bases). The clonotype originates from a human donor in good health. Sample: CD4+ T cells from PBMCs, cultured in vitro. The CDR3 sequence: CSASTGNYGYTF. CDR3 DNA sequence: TGCAGTGCTAGTACAGGCAACTATGGCTACACCTTC.